The 25 T cell receptor beta chains presented below share a single source sample, sequenced in a study of regulatory T cells in long-lasting Graves disease. Documented time point: persistent/refractory GD, antithyroid drugs over 5 years with positive TRAb. Scientists built the TCR library using RNA that was extracted from PBMCs. Arm-PCR with iRepertoire HTBI primers amplified the CDR3 regions for these TCR beta libraries. TCRdb reanalysed the multiplex PCR reads using MiXCR and keeps one entry per CDR3 protein. Among roughly 430,000 distinct CDR3 sequences listed, around a fifth were seen once. The sample was peripheral blood mononuclear cells (PBMCs), taken when the disease was refractory, from a patient treated with antithyroid drugs. The receptors originated from a female donor with Graves disease.

The genes are TRBV28 and TRBJ2-7; 7 nucleotides match TRBD1. Unmatched junction bases numbered 10, after V lost 5 bases and J lost 6 bases. The CDR3 runs to 14 residues. Germline assignment: CDR1 MDHEN and CDR2 SYDVKM. The CDR3 spells CASSHLQGSFEQYF. CDR3 DNA sequence: TGTGCCAGCAGTCACCTACAGGGGAGTTTCGAGCAGTACTTC.

This sequence joins TRBV28 and TRBJ2-3; the D is unclear. Germline CDR1 MDHEN, CDR2 SYDVKM. Trimming removed 7 bases from V and 5 bases from J, with 16 bases in between. There are 14 residues in the CDR3. The CDR3 DNA reads as TGTGCCAGCAATCCTGGGCTAGTTCGAGATACGCAGTATTTT. Translated: CASNPGLVRDTQYF. The full variable domain, completed using reference TRBV28 and TRBJ2-3, is DVKVTQSSRYLVKRTGEKVFLECVQDMDHENMFWYRQDPGLGLRLIYFSYDVKMKEKGDIPEGYSVSREKKERFSLILESASTNQTSMYLCASNPGLVRDTQYFGPGTRLTVL.

This clonotype was observed a few times. CDR3 loop: CSAPSYRGRGEKLFF. As DNA, the CDR3 is TGCAGTGCCCCCTCTTACAGGGGGAGAGGTGAAAAACTGTTTTTT. The rearrangement joins TRBV20-1 to TRBJ1-4; 8 nucleotides agree with TRBD1. Germline lookup yields CDR1 DFQATT and CDR2 SNEGSKA (reference sequence). This CDR3 spans 15 amino acids. V lost 6 bases, J lost 7 bases, and 13 bases stayed unmatched.

As to this clonotype: A much larger clone lies one base from this, so it may be a read error. The chain is built from TRBV11-2 and TRBJ2-7, with a tentative D call TRBD2 (6 bases). V was clipped by 1 base and J by 9 bases, with 16 bases between them. Looked up from germline, CDR1 is SGHAT and CDR2 is FQNNGV. CDR3 size: 14 residues. The CDR3 reads CASSLGAGLWGQYF. CDR3 sequence (DNA): TGTGCCAGCAGCTTAGGGGCGGGGCTTTGGGGGCAGTACTTC.

This clonotype came up many times. DNA for the CDR3: TGCAGTGCTAGAGAACATCTCGGTGGAGGGACTGAAGCTTTCTTT. Translating it yields CSAREHLGGGTEAFF. This chain joins TRBV20-1 and TRBJ1-1, with D hard to call. V lost 0 bases and J 5 bases, leaving 16 bases between the germline ends. The CDR3 has 15 amino acids. CDR1 and CDR2 from the germline V gene are DFQATT and SNEGSKA (reference sequence).

This clonotype was counted many times. Here the CDR3 DNA reads TGTGCCAGCAGTTTACCAGCCAAAAACATTCAGTACTTC. Amino acid sequence: CASSLPAKNIQYF. This chain joins TRBV12-3 or TRBV12-4 and TRBJ2-4; no definite D call. Trimming removed 2 bases at V and 0 bases at J, with 2 bases between. There are 13 residues in the CDR3.

This clonotype was seen repeatedly, ten times or more. V and J are TRBV20-1 and TRBJ1-1, with no clear D. The CDR3 spans 13 residues. The V gene's germline CDR1 is DFQATT and CDR2 SNEGSKA (reference sequence). Trimming removed 3 bases at V and 3 bases at J, with 11 bases between. CDR3 in DNA: TGCAGTGCTAGTGAGGCGTGGGACACTGAAGCTTTCTTT. It encodes CSASEAWDTEAFF.

In its sample, this clonotype was seen a few times. One end of the junction is discordant with germline, which a read error may explain. Written as DNA, the CDR3 is TGTGCCAGCAGCTTGGACGGGAACTCTGAAGCTTTCTTT. Protein product: CASSLDGNSEAFF. The chain is built from TRBV5-6 and TRBJ1-1; no reliable D call. The germline gives CDR1 SGHDT, CDR2 YYEEEE. There are 13 residues in the CDR3.

The rearrangement uses TRBV6-1 and TRBJ2-4; D is uncertain. Germline CDR1 is MNHNS and CDR2 is SASEGT. Trimming removed 3 bases from V and 0 bases from J, with 3 bases in between. The length of the CDR3 is 13 residues. The CDR3: CASSETAKNIQYF. For the CDR3, the DNA is TGTGCCAGCAGTGAGACAGCCAAAAACATTCAGTACTTC.

The chain joins TRBV20-1 to TRBJ2-7; 8 bases are a match to TRBD2. The CDR3 contains 14 residues. Germline assignment: CDR1 DFQATT and CDR2 SNEGSKA (reference sequence). With 6 bases clipped from V and 2 bases from J, the junction kept 9 bases outside the gene matches. The DNA of the CDR3 is TGCAGTGCGGGTGGTAGCGGGAACCCCTACGAGCAGTACTTC. Protein product: CSAGGSGNPYEQYF.

As concerns this clonotype: The junction and the germline gene differ at one end; a read error may be behind it. J is TRBJ2-7 and V is TRBV18; D not resolved. The CDR3 has 14 amino acids. Germline V CDR1 and CDR2: KGHSH, LQKENI. CDR3 in DNA: TGTGCCAGCTCAGCCGATCATAGCTCCTACGGGCAGTACTTC. Translation gives CASSADHSSYGQYF. The variable domain in full, with the rest retrieved from reference TRBV18 and TRBJ2-7, is NAGVMQNPRHLVRRRGQEARLRCSPMKGHSHVYWYRQLPEEGLKFMVYLQKENIIDESGMPKERFSAEFPKEGPSILRIQQVVRGDSAAYFCASSADHSSYGQYFGPGTRLTVT.

This clonotype was observed a handful of times. The chain combines TRBV28 with TRBJ2-7, with 8 bases lining up with TRBD1. The length of the CDR3 is 16 residues. Germline V lookup: CDR1 MDHEN, CDR2 SYDVKM. With 8 bases clipped from V and 0 bases from J, the junction kept 12 bases outside the gene matches. CDR3 region: CASLNRDRSSSYEQYF. The CDR3 region has the DNA TGTGCCAGCCTCAACCGGGACAGGTCCTCCTCCTACGAGCAGTACTTC.

The chain employs TRBV29-1 and TRBJ1-1, with 7 bases aligning to TRBD1. CDR3 length equals 13 residues. Germline CDR1 SQVTM, CDR2 ANQGSEA. Trimming cost V 8 bases and J 1 base; bases outside gene matches: 7. CDR3 sequence (DNA): TGCAGCACCTGGGACAGCGGGAACACTGAAGCTTTCTTT. Protein: CSTWDSGNTEAFF.

This clonotype was counted at least ten times. The chain combines TRBV27 with TRBJ1-2; 7 bases agree with TRBD1. V dropped 7 bases and J dropped 3; count of bases not matched to a gene: 8. The CDR3 consists of 14 residues. Germline CDR1 is MNHEY and CDR2 is SMNVEV (reference sequence). The CDR3 DNA reads as TGTGCCAGCACCCCGGGAACAGGGGACTATGGCTACACCTTC. Translated, it gives CASTPGTGDYGYTF.

This clonotype was seen at least ten times. This chain uses TRBV20-1 with TRBJ1-1; D is unclear. The CDR3 contains 13 residues. The germline V gene encodes CDR1 DFQATT and CDR2 SNEGSKA (reference sequence). V lost 3 bases to trimming and J lost 0 bases, with 8 bases between them. This chain's CDR3 is CSASFNLNTEAFF. The CDR3, as DNA: TGCAGTGCTAGTTTTAACCTGAACACTGAAGCTTTCTTT.

The V and J genes are TRBV10-3 and TRBJ2-6; D is undetermined. In germline, CDR1 is ENHRY, CDR2 SYGVKD. The V end was cut by 7 bases, the J end by 1 base, with 5 bases between. This CDR3 spans 13 amino acids. CDR3 sequence: CAIMGSGANVLTF. CDR3 nucleotides: TGTGCCATCATGGGTTCTGGGGCCAACGTCCTGACTTTC.

This clonotype was seen many times. The rearrangement joins TRBV27 to TRBJ2-2; D is uncertain. The V end was cut by 2 bases, the J end by 3 bases, with 4 bases between. CDR3 length: 13 residues. Germline assignment: CDR1 MNHEY and CDR2 SMNVEV (reference sequence). CDR3 amino acids: CASSLAHTGELFF. The DNA of the CDR3 is TGTGCCAGCAGTTTAGCCCACACCGGGGAGCTGTTTTTT.

At least ten counts were recorded for this clonotype. V gene TRBV3-1 combines with J gene TRBJ2-7, with D hard to call. The CDR3 covers 15 residues. From germline, CDR1 is LGHDT and CDR2 YNNKEL (reference sequence). Between the trimmed V and J ends, which lost 0 bases and 3 bases, there was a span of 12 bases. This CDR3 is CASSQDPLTGYEQYF. The CDR3 DNA is TGTGCCAGCAGCCAAGATCCGTTGACGGGCTACGAGCAGTACTTC.

The chain recombines TRBV5-6 with TRBJ2-7; D not certain. From germline, CDR1 is SGHDT and CDR2 YYEEEE. The V end was cut by 1 base, the J end by 7 bases, with 12 bases between. This CDR3 region has 13 residues. The CDR3 is CASSLWALGEQYF. The CDR3 DNA is TGTGCCAGCAGCTTGTGGGCCTTAGGGGAGCAGTACTTC.

This clonotype was observed many times. This sequence joins TRBV20-1 and TRBJ2-7, with 10 nucleotides matching TRBD1. The CDR3 consists of 14 residues. CDR1 is DFQATT, CDR2 SNEGSKA, per germline (reference sequence). V gave up 3 bases and J gave up 2 bases; unmatched junction bases: 4. The CDR3 sequence: CSARGGTGAYEQYF. The CDR3, as DNA: TGCAGTGCTAGGGGTGGGACAGGGGCCTACGAGCAGTACTTC.

The chain joins TRBV7-9 to TRBJ2-5, with D possibly being TRBD1 (6 bases). V was shortened by 2 bases and J by 5 bases, with 15 bases between the two germline ends. CDR3 length: 15 residues. Germline assignment: CDR1 SEHNR and CDR2 FQNEAQ (reference sequence). Written as DNA, the CDR3 is TGTGCCAGCAGCTTAAAACAGGGTGGTGGGGAGACCCAGTACTTC. Protein product: CASSLKQGGGETQYF.

This clonotype occurred a few times. The chain carries TRBV6-2 or TRBV6-3 and TRBJ2-7; maybe TRBD2 (5 bases). Germline assignment: CDR1 MNHEY and CDR2 SVGEGT. The CDR3 has 16 residues. V was clipped by 0 bases and J by 3 bases, with 15 bases between them. As DNA, the CDR3 is TGTGCCAGCAGTTACTCGATTTTCTCTAGCCGCTACGAGCAGTACTTC. Translating gives CASSYSIFSSRYEQYF.

Comment on this clonotype: A much larger clone lies a single base off, so this may be a read error. Because it lacks the conserved phenylalanine or tryptophan at the end, this CDR3 is likely a read error. The rearrangement joins TRBV20-1 to TRBJ2-7; 9 bases map to TRBD2. The germline CDR1 and CDR2 sequences are DFQATT and SNEGSKA (reference sequence). CDR3 length: 16 amino acids. Losses at the gene ends were 1 base for V and 2 bases for J; bases not matched to a gene: 9. CDR3 protein: CSARAFMEREAYEQYS. CDR3 coding DNA: TGCAGTGCTAGAGCTTTCATGGAGCGGGAGGCCTACGAGCAGTACTCC.

Concerning this clonotype: Since a far larger clone is one base different, this is likely a read error. The chain carries TRBV6-1 and TRBJ2-5; D is undetermined. The CDR3 spans 12 residues. Germline V gives CDR1 MNHNS, CDR2 SASEGT. The CDR3 nucleotides are TGTGCCAGCAGCCCGGACCAAGAGACCCGGTACTTC. This encodes CASSPDQETRYF.

V and J are TRBV14 and TRBJ2-5; 10 bases agree with TRBD2. Matching the DNA end better, TRBJ2-1 makes the J call doubtful. Per the germline V gene, CDR1 is SGHDN and CDR2 is FVKESK. The CDR3 sequence is 15 residues long. DNA for the CDR3: TGTGCCAGCAGCCAAGATTGGACTAGCGGCAATGAGCAGTTCTTC. Protein sequence: CASSQDWTSGNEQFF.